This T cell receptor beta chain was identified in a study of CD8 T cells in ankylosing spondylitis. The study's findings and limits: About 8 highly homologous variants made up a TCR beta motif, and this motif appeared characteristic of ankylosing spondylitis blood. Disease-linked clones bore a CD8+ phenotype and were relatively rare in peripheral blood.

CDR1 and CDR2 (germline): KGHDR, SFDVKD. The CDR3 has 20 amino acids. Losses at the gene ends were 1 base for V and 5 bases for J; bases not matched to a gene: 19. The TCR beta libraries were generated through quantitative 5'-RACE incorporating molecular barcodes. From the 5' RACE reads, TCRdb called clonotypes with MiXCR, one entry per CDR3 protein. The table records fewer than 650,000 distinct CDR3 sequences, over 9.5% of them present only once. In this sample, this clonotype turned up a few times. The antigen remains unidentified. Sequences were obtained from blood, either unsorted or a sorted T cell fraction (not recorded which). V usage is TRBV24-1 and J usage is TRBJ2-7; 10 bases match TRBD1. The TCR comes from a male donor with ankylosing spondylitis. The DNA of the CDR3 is TGTGCCACCAGTGATTTAACGGACAGGGGGACTTCGGGCGGGAGAGACGAGCAGTACGTC. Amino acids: CATSDLTDRGTSGGRDEQYV.